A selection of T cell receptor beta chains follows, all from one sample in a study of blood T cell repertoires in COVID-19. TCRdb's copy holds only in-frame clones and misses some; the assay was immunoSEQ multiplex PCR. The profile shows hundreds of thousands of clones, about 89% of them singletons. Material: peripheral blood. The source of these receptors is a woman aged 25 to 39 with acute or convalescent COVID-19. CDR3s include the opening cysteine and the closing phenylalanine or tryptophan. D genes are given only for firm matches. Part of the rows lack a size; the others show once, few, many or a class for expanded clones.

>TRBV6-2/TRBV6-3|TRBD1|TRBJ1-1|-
CASSQGQGVTFF
TGTGCCAGCAGTCAAGGACAGGGCGTCACTTTCTTT
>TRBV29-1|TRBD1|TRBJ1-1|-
CSVVQTQGSNTEAFF
TGCAGCGTTGTTCAGACACAGGGGTCGAACACTGAAGCTTTCTTT
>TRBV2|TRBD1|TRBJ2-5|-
CASRDRVETQYF
TGTGCCAGCAGAGACAGGGTTGAGACCCAGTACTTC
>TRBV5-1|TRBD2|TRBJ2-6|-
CASSGGGPMIGANVLTF
TGCGCCAGCAGCGGCGGGGGGCCTATGATTGGGGCCAACGTCCTGACTTTC
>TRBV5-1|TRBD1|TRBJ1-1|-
CASSTGTDHTEAFF
TGCGCCAGCAGCACAGGGACAGACCACACTGAAGCTTTCTTT
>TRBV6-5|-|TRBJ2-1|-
CASSYLIGEDNEQFF
TGTGCCAGCAGTTACCTAATCGGAGAAGACAATGAGCAGTTCTTC
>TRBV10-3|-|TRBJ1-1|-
CAISESIGVNTEAFF
TGTGCCATCAGTGAGTCTATAGGGGTGAACACTGAAGCTTTCTTT
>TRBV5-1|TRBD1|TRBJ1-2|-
CASSPDRLGYTF
TGCGCCAGCAGCCCGGACAGGCTTGGCTACACCTTC
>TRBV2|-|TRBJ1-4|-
CASSEAALYEKLFF
TGTGCCAGCAGTGAAGCGGCACTATATGAAAAACTGTTTTTT
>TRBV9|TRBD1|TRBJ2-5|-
CASSVEGGLYQETQYF
TGTGCCAGCAGCGTAGAAGGGGGCCTGTACCAAGAGACCCAGTACTTC
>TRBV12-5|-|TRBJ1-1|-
CASALGGLTEAFF
TGTGCTAGTGCCTTAGGGGGTCTGACTGAAGCTTTCTTT
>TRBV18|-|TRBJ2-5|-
CASSPYSGRVKETQYF
TGTGCCAGCTCACCATACAGCGGGCGGGTGAAAGAGACCCAGTACTTC
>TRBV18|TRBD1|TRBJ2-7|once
CASSPTGTGLGEQYF
TGTGCCAGCTCACCTACCGGGACAGGGTTGGGCGAGCAGTACTTC
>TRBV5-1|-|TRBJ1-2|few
CASSFEAFNYGYTF
TGCGCCAGCAGCTTCGAGGCTTTTAACTATGGCTACACCTTC
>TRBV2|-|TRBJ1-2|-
CASSDRPHRLYGYTF
TGTGCCAGCAGTGATAGGCCCCACCGACTCTACGGCTACACCTTC
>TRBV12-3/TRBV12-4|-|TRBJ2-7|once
CASSLGTDHQYF
TGTGCCAGCAGTTTAGGGACAGATCATCAGTACTTC